These 9 T cell receptor beta chains came from one sample sequenced in a study of radiotherapy plus CTLA-4 blockade in lung cancer. Profiled with immunoSEQ multiplex PCR; TCRdb holds only in-frame clones, not every one. The table lists about 77,000 clones, 74% of them singletons. The starting material was peripheral blood, obtained from a patient treated with radiotherapy plus ipilimumab. The receptors were gathered from a human donor with non-small cell lung cancer whose response to radiotherapy plus ipilimumab could not be evaluated.

This clone was detected many times. This chain uses TRBV5-1 with TRBJ2-5, with a weak D call TRBD1 (6 bases). The CDR3 covers 18 residues. Germline V gene data show CDR1 as SGHRS and CDR2 as YFSETQ. V dropped 3 bases and J dropped 4 bases, with 25 bases sitting between them. CDR3 bases: TGCGCCAGCAGCTCCTACGGACAGACAGGAATAATTTCAGAGACCCAGTACTTC. It yields the protein CASSSYGQTGIISETQYF. The entire variable domain, with the rest obtained from reference TRBV5-1 and TRBJ2-5, is as follows: KAGVTQTPRYLIKTRGQQVTLSCSPISGHRSVSWYQQTPGQGLQFLFEYFSETQRNKGNFPGRFSGRQFSNSRSEMNVSTLELGDSALYLCASSSYGQTGIISETQYFGPGTRLLVL.

This clone was observed many times. Written as DNA, the CDR3 is TGTGCCATCAGTGAGGGGACAGGGCGGGGGGAGACCCAGTACTTC. This translates into CAISEGTGRGETQYF. This sequence joins TRBV10-3 and TRBJ2-5; 9 nucleotides agree with TRBD1. The V gene's germline CDR1 is ENHRY and CDR2 SYGVKD. This CDR3 has 15 residues. J gave up 5 bases and V 2 bases, and 6 bases lay outside the gene matches.

The rearrangement joins TRBV18 to TRBJ2-3; no clear D. Per the germline V gene, CDR1 is KGHSH and CDR2 is LQKENI. Trimming removed 3 bases at V and 1 base at J, with 11 bases between. This CDR3 comprises 15 residues. Here the CDR3 reads CASSPDVQRTDTQYF. Written as DNA, the CDR3 is TGTGCCAGCTCACCGGATGTACAGCGCACAGATACGCAGTATTTT.

This rearrangement joins TRBV18 to TRBJ1-2; no clear D. The CDR3 length is 17 residues. V was shortened by 3 bases and J by 3 bases, with 20 bases between the two germline ends. In germline, CDR1 is KGHSH, CDR2 LQKENI. DNA of the CDR3: TGTGCCAGCTCACCCCTCAGGTCCGTGGGGAGTGACTATGGCTACACCTTC. This sequence encodes CASSPLRSVGSDYGYTF.

This chain joins TRBV19 and TRBJ1-5, with 8 positions matching TRBD1. V shed 9 bases and J 5 bases; nucleotides not matched to a gene: 6. Germline CDR1 and CDR2: LNHDA and SQIVND (reference sequence). The CDR3 sequence is 13 residues long. CDR3 DNA: TGTGCCAGCGGACAGGGAAGGGATCAGCCCCAGCATTTT. The encoded protein is CASGQGRDQPQHF.

Comment on this clone: At the DNA level, this CDR3 is encoded by other sequences in the same sample as well. The chain employs TRBV5-1 and TRBJ1-1; weak D call: TRBD1 (5 bases). The germline V gene has CDR1 SGHRS and CDR2 YFSETQ. The V end was cut by 2 bases, the J end by 1 base, with 12 bases between. This CDR3 spans 15 amino acids. CDR3 protein: CASSLGPGGNTEAFF. In nucleotides, the CDR3 is TGCGCCAGCAGCTTAGGTCCGGGGGGGAACACTGAAGCTTTCTTT.

Written as DNA, the CDR3 is TGTGCCAGCAGCGTATCGGGCCAGGGCAATGAAAAACTGTTTTTT. Translation gives CASSVSGQGNEKLFF. This chain links TRBV9 with TRBJ1-4, with D possibly matching TRBD1 (5 bases). Trimming shortened V by 1 base and J by 5 bases, and 12 bases separated the two germline ends. The CDR3 is made up of 15 amino acids. Germline V lookup: CDR1 SGDLS, CDR2 YYNGEE.

CDR3 DNA: TGCGCCAGCAAGGTCTCAGGGGGCACAGATACGCAGTATTTT. It encodes CASKVSGGTDTQYF. The V call is TRBV5-1, the J call TRBJ2-3; possibly TRBD1 for D (6 bases). The germline V and J ends were trimmed by 6 bases and 1 base, with 12 bases remaining between them. From germline, CDR1 is SGHRS and CDR2 YFSETQ. The CDR3 is made up of 14 amino acids.

This chain connects TRBV9 to TRBJ1-2; 10 bases are a match to TRBD1. Per germline, CDR1 SGDLS and CDR2 YYNGEE. The CDR3 sequence is 15 residues long. V lost 0 bases, J lost 3 bases, and 2 bases stayed unmatched. CDR3 bases: TGTGCCAGCAGCGTAGCGGGACAGGGGTACTATGGCTACACCTTC. Translation: CASSVAGQGYYGYTF.